A selection of T cell receptor beta chains follows, all from one sample in a study of cytomegalovirus exposure and HLA in healthy donors. Clones were sequenced by immunoSEQ multiplex PCR, and TCRdb holds only the in-frame ones, with some missing. The data hold about 67,000 clones, with roughly 78% observed a single time. The sequenced material came from PBMCs. The receptors stem from a man aged 40-49 years in good health and CMV-seronegative. Both conserved end residues are part of each CDR3. The order of the fields is V gene, J gene, clone size, D gene, CDR3 protein, CDR3 DNA. D genes are given only for firm matches. The size of a clone is reported for some rows only, either as once, few or many, or as a class for expanded clones.

v_call: TRBV5-1
j_call: TRBJ2-3
clone_size: NA
d_call: NA
cdr3_aa: CASSLGGGWTDTQYF
cdr3_nt: TGCGCCAGCAGCTTGGGGGGGGGCTGGACAGATACGCAGTATTTT

v_call: TRBV29-1
j_call: TRBJ2-3
clone_size: NA
d_call: NA
cdr3_aa: CSVGEAGLADTQYF
cdr3_nt: TGCAGCGTTGGGGAGGCAGGGCTGGCAGATACGCAGTATTTT

v_call: TRBV28
j_call: TRBJ2-7
clone_size: NA
d_call: NA
cdr3_aa: CASSLGGAARYEQYF
cdr3_nt: TGTGCCAGCAGTTTAGGAGGGGCCGCGCGCTACGAGCAGTACTTC

v_call: TRBV18
j_call: TRBJ1-6
clone_size: few
d_call: NA
cdr3_aa: CASSPIGGSPLHF
cdr3_nt: TGTGCCAGCTCCCCGATCGGCGGGTCACCCCTCCACTTT

v_call: TRBV4-1
j_call: TRBJ1-2
clone_size: NA
d_call: NA
cdr3_aa: CASSQIQGGTTYGYTF
cdr3_nt: TGCGCTAGCAGCCAAATCCAAGGAGGAACGACCTATGGCTACACCTTC

v_call: TRBV5-1
j_call: TRBJ2-7
clone_size: NA
d_call: TRBD1
cdr3_aa: CASSFRTGSYEQYF
cdr3_nt: TGCGCCAGCAGCTTTCGGACAGGGTCCTACGAGCAGTACTTC

v_call: TRBV6-1
j_call: TRBJ2-3
clone_size: NA
d_call: NA
cdr3_aa: CASKASLGRDTQYF
cdr3_nt: TGTGCCAGCAAGGCTAGCCTTGGTAGAGATACGCAGTATTTT

v_call: TRBV6-1
j_call: TRBJ2-7
clone_size: NA
d_call: TRBD2
cdr3_aa: CASSARPASGSHEQYF
cdr3_nt: TGTGCCAGCAGTGCCAGGCCGGCTAGCGGGTCCCACGAGCAGTACTTC

v_call: TRBV5-1
j_call: TRBJ2-1
clone_size: NA
d_call: TRBD1
cdr3_aa: CASSLAGQGTSSYNEQFF
cdr3_nt: TGCGCCAGCAGCTTGGCAGGACAGGGGACAAGCTCCTACAATGAGCAGTTCTTC

v_call: TRBV28
j_call: TRBJ2-7
clone_size: NA
d_call: TRBD1
cdr3_aa: CASSPTGPAYEQYF
cdr3_nt: TGTGCCAGCAGCCCGACAGGGCCGGCCTACGAGCAGTACTTC

v_call: TRBV19
j_call: TRBJ1-2
clone_size: NA
d_call: NA
cdr3_aa: CASSIVAQSYGYTF
cdr3_nt: TGTGCCAGTAGTATAGTCGCACAGTCCTATGGCTACACCTTC

v_call: TRBV7-2
j_call: TRBJ1-5
clone_size: NA
d_call: TRBD1
cdr3_aa: CASSLTGVEQPQHF
cdr3_nt: TGTGCCAGCAGCCTGACAGGGGTGGAGCAGCCCCAGCATTTT

v_call: TRBV10-3
j_call: TRBJ2-7
clone_size: NA
d_call: NA
cdr3_aa: CAISTLRQDSYEQYF
cdr3_nt: TGTGCCATCAGTACCCTTCGACAGGACTCCTACGAGCAGTACTTC

v_call: TRBV2
j_call: TRBJ2-2
clone_size: NA
d_call: NA
cdr3_aa: CASSEGGARGSRTGELFF
cdr3_nt: TGTGCCAGCAGTGAGGGGGGTGCGCGGGGAAGCCGGACCGGGGAGCTGTTTTTT

v_call: TRBV4-1
j_call: TRBJ1-1
clone_size: NA
d_call: NA
cdr3_aa: CASSLISRSEAFF
cdr3_nt: TGCGCCAGCAGCCTCATCTCTAGATCTGAAGCTTTCTTT

v_call: TRBV2
j_call: TRBJ2-7
clone_size: NA
d_call: TRBD1
cdr3_aa: CASSESRDRGYEQYF
cdr3_nt: TGTGCCAGCAGTGAAAGCAGGGACAGGGGGTACGAGCAGTACTTC

v_call: TRBV6-1
j_call: TRBJ2-7
clone_size: few
d_call: TRBD1
cdr3_aa: CAGLQGKSYEQYF
cdr3_nt: TGTGCCGGCTTACAGGGGAAATCCTACGAGCAGTACTTC

v_call: TRBV7-3
j_call: TRBJ2-4
clone_size: NA
d_call: TRBD2
cdr3_aa: CASSLAGGEDIQYF
cdr3_nt: TGTGCCAGCAGCTTAGCGGGGGGCGAAGACATTCAGTACTTC

v_call: TRBV28
j_call: TRBJ2-7
clone_size: few
d_call: TRBD2
cdr3_aa: CASRATSGKQYF
cdr3_nt: TGTGCCAGCAGGGCCACTAGCGGAAAGCAGTACTTC

v_call: TRBV6-5
j_call: TRBJ1-2
clone_size: NA
d_call: NA
cdr3_aa: CASSYSSQDHYGYTF
cdr3_nt: TGTGCCAGCAGTTACTCGAGTCAGGATCACTATGGCTACACCTTC

v_call: TRBV4-2
j_call: TRBJ1-5
clone_size: NA
d_call: TRBD1
cdr3_aa: CASSPSSGGSQPQHF
cdr3_nt: TGTGCCAGCAGCCCTTCCTCAGGGGGCTCTCAGCCCCAGCATTTT

v_call: TRBV21-1
j_call: TRBJ2-7
clone_size: NA
d_call: NA
cdr3_aa: CASSKDRPSNEQYF
cdr3_nt: TGTGCCAGCAGCAAAGACAGACCCTCCAACGAGCAGTACTTC

v_call: TRBV11-2
j_call: TRBJ2-3
clone_size: NA
d_call: TRBD2
cdr3_aa: CASSLEGLAGTKAHTQYF
cdr3_nt: TGTGCCAGCAGCCTAGAAGGACTAGCCGGGACCAAAGCCCATACGCAGTATTTT

v_call: TRBV7-3
j_call: TRBJ1-2
clone_size: few
d_call: NA
cdr3_aa: CASSLKAGDGYTF
cdr3_nt: TGTGCCAGCAGCTTAAAAGCAGGGGATGGCTACACCTTC

v_call: TRBV5-1
j_call: TRBJ1-3
clone_size: NA
d_call: NA
cdr3_aa: CASSLGGGTGNTIYF
cdr3_nt: TGCGCCAGCAGCTTGGGTGGCGGAACTGGAAACACCATATATTTT

v_call: TRBV11-3
j_call: TRBJ2-3
clone_size: NA
d_call: TRBD1
cdr3_aa: CASSPGIWDRAGDTQYF
cdr3_nt: TGTGCCAGCAGCCCCGGCATTTGGGACAGGGCGGGAGATACGCAGTATTTT

v_call: TRBV28
j_call: TRBJ2-7
clone_size: NA
d_call: NA
cdr3_aa: CASSLKDRFRDEQYF
cdr3_nt: TGTGCCAGCAGTTTAAAGGACAGATTTAGGGACGAGCAGTACTTC

v_call: TRBV19
j_call: TRBJ1-1
clone_size: NA
d_call: NA
cdr3_aa: CASSPKGGATEAFF
cdr3_nt: TGTGCCAGTAGTCCCAAGGGGGGGGCCACTGAAGCTTTCTTT

v_call: TRBV10-3
j_call: TRBJ2-7
clone_size: NA
d_call: TRBD2
cdr3_aa: CAISETSGYEQYF
cdr3_nt: TGTGCCATCAGTGAGACTAGCGGTTACGAGCAGTACTTC

v_call: TRBV7-8
j_call: TRBJ1-2
clone_size: once
d_call: TRBD1
cdr3_aa: CASSRDSNYGYTF
cdr3_nt: TGTGCCAGCAGCCGGGACAGCAACTATGGCTACACCTTC

v_call: TRBV2
j_call: TRBJ2-7
clone_size: NA
d_call: NA
cdr3_aa: CASSARGYYEQYF
cdr3_nt: TGTGCCAGCAGTGCCAGGGGTTATTACGAGCAGTACTTC

v_call: TRBV6-4
j_call: TRBJ2-3
clone_size: NA
d_call: TRBD2
cdr3_aa: CASSDSVAGGNTQYF
cdr3_nt: TGTGCCAGCAGTGACTCCGTAGCGGGGGGTAATACGCAGTATTTT

v_call: TRBV19
j_call: TRBJ1-5
clone_size: NA
d_call: NA
cdr3_aa: CASSIASSNQPQHF
cdr3_nt: TGTGCCAGTAGTATAGCTAGTAGCAATCAGCCCCAGCATTTT